This record concerns one T cell receptor (beta chain) sequence. This table comes from immunoSEQ multiplex PCR, and its TCRdb copy is limited to in-frame clones, with some not included. The sample lists 210,000 or so clones; 80% to 90% were seen once. These data originate in a study of blood T cell repertoires in COVID-19. This receptor was identified in a woman aged 45 to 65 with acute or convalescent COVID-19. The sequenced sample consisted of peripheral blood.

The CDR3 region has the DNA TGTGCCTGGAGGTCGGGGGGAATTGAGACCCAGTACTTC. This translates into CAWRSGGIETQYF. The V and J genes are TRBV30 and TRBJ2-5, with 7 bases lining up with TRBD2. V gave up 3 bases and J gave up 5 bases; unmatched junction bases: 6. CDR1 is GTSNPN, CDR2 SVGIG, per germline (reference sequence). This CDR3 has 13 amino acids.